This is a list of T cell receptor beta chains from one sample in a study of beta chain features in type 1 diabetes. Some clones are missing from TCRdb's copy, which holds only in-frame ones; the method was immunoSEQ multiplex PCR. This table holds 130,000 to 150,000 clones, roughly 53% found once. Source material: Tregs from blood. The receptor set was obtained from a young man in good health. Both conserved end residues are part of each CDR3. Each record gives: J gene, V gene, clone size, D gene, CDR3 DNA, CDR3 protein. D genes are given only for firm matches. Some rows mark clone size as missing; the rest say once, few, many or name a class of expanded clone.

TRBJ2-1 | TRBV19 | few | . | TGTGCCAGCACTTACTACAATGAGCAGTTCTTC | CASTYYNEQFF
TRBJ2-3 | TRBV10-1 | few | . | TGCGCCAGCAGTGATCCCAGGGCGGCAGATACGCAGTATTTT | CASSDPRAADTQYF
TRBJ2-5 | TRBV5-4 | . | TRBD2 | TGTGCCAGCAGCACCCCAGGACTAGCGGGGGGGTACCAAGAGACCCAGTACTTC | CASSTPGLAGGYQETQYF
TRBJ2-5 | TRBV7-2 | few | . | TGTGCCAGCAGCCCGTGGTCGGGAGAGACCCAGTACTTC | CASSPWSGETQYF
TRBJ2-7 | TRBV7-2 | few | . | TGTGCCAGCAGCTTATACTACGAGCAGTACTTC | CASSLYYEQYF
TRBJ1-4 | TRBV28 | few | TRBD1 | TGTGCCAGCAGTACACCCGGGACAGGGATGGAAAAACTGTTTTTT | CASSTPGTGMEKLFF
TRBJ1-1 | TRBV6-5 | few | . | TGTGCCAGCAGACCGACAGTAAACACTGAAGCTTTCTTT | CASRPTVNTEAFF
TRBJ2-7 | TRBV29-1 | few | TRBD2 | TGCAGCGTCGGGACTAGCGGGAGTGGCGAGCAGTACTTC | CSVGTSGSGEQYF
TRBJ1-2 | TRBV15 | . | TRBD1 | TGTGCCACCAGCAGAGCGGGACAGGGAAACTATGGCTACACCTTC | CATSRAGQGNYGYTF
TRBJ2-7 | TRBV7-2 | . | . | TGTGCCAGCAGCTTACAGGGAAGGAACTACGAGCAGTACTTC | CASSLQGRNYEQYF
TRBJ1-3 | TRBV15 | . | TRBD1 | TGTGCCACCAGCAGGGCGAACAGGGGGCGCATTGTCCCTGGAAACACCATATATTTT | CATSRANRGRIVPGNTIYF
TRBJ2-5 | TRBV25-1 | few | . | TGTGCCAGCAGTAGGGGGGGTCGGGAGACCCAGTACTTC | CASSRGGRETQYF
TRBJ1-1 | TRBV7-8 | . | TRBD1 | TGTGCCAGCAGCGGAAGGACAGGCGTGAACACTGAAGCTTTCTTT | CASSGRTGVNTEAFF
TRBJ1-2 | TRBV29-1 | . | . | TGCAGCGTTGGCCAGGGGAACTATGGCTACACCTTC | CSVGQGNYGYTF
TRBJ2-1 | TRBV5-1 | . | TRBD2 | TGCGCCAGCAGTTCCGGACTAGCGGTTCTTGAGCAGTTCTTC | CASSSGLAVLEQFF
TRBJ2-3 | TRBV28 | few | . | TGTGCCAGCAGCCTAGACTCGCCGGGGGATACGCAGTATTTT | CASSLDSPGDTQYF
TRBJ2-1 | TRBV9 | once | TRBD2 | TGTGCCAGCAGCGTTGGGACTATCCCCTACAATGAGCAGTTCTTC | CASSVGTIPYNEQFF
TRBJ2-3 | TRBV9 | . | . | TGTGCCAGCAGCCCACAGAAGAGCACAGATACGCAGTATTTT | CASSPQKSTDTQYF
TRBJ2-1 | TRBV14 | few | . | TGTGCCAGCAGCCAAGATTACTTCAATGAGCAGTTCTTC | CASSQDYFNEQFF
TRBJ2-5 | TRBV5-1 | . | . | TGCGCCAGCAGCTTGCAGGACCAAGAGACCCAGTACTTC | CASSLQDQETQYF